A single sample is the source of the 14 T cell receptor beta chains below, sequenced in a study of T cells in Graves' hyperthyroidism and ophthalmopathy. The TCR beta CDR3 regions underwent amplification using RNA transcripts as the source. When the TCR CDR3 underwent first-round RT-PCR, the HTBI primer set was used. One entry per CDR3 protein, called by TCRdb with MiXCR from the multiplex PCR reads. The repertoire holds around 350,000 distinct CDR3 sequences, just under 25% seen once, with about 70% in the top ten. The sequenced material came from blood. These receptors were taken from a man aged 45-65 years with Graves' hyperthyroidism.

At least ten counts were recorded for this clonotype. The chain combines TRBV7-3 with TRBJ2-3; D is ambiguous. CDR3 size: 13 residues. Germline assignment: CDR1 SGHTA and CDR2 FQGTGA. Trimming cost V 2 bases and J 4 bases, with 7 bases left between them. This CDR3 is CASSLDPADTQYF. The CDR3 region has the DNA TGTGCCAGCAGCTTAGACCCGGCAGATACGCAGTATTTT. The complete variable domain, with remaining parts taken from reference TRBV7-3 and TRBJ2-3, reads GAGVSQTPSNKVTEKGKYVELRCDPISGHTALYWYRQSLGQGPEFLIYFQGTGAADDSGLPNDRFFAVRPEGSVSTLKIQRTERGDSAVYLCASSLDPADTQYFGPGTRLTVL.

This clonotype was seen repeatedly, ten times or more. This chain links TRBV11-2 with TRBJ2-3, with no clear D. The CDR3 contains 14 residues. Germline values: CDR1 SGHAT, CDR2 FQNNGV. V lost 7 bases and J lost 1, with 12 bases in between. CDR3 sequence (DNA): TGTGCCAGCACCCTAGTTTCTGGCACAGATACGCAGTATTTT. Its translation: CASTLVSGTDTQYF.

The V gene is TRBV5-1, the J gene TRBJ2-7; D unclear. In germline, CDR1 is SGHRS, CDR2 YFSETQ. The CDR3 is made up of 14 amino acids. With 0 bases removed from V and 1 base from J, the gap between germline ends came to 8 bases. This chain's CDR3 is CASSLERLSYEQYF. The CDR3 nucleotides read TGCGCCAGCAGCTTGGAGCGCTTATCCTACGAGCAGTACTTC.

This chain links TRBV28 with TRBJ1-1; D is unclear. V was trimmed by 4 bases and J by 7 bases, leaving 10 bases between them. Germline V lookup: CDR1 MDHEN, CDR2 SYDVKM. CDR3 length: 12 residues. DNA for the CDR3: TGTGCCAGCAGTTCAGTGGGAAATGAAGCTTTCTTT. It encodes CASSSVGNEAFF. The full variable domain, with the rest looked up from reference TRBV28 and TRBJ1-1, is DVKVTQSSRYLVKRTGEKVFLECVQDMDHENMFWYRQDPGLGLRLIYFSYDVKMKEKGDIPEGYSVSREKKERFSLILESASTNQTSMYLCASSSVGNEAFFGQGTRLTVV.

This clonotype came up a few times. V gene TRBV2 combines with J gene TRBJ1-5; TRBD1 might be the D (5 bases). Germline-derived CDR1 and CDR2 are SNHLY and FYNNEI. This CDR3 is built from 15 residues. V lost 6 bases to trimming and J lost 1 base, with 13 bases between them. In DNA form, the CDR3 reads TGTGCCAGCAGGGAGCGGGGACGGAGCAATCAGCCCCAGCATTTT. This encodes CASRERGRSNQPQHF.

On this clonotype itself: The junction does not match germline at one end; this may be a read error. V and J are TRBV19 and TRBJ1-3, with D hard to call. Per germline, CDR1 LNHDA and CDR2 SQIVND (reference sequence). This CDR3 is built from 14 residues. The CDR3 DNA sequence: TGTGCCAGTAGCCCGGGGAGCTCTGGAAACAGCATATATTTT. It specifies CASSPGSSGNSIYF.

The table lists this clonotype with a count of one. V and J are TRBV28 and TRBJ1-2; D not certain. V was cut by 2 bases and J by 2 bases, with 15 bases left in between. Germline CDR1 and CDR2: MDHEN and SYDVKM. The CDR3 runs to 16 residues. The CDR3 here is CASSLKSVVGNYGYTF. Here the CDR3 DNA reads TGTGCCAGCAGTTTAAAGTCAGTTGTTGGGAACTATGGCTACACCTTC.

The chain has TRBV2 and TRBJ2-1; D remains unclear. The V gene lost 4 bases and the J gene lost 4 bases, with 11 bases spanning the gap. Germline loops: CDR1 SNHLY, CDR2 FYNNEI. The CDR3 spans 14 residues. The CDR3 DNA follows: TGTGCCAGCAGTGTCCTAGGAACATACAATGAGCAGTTCTTC. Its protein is CASSVLGTYNEQFF.

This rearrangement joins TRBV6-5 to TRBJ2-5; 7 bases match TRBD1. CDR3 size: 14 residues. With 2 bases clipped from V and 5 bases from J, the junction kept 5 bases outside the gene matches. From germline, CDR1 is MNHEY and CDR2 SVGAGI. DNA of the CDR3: TGTGCCAGCAGTTACAATAGGGGGCAGGAGACCCAGTACTTC. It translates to CASSYNRGQETQYF.

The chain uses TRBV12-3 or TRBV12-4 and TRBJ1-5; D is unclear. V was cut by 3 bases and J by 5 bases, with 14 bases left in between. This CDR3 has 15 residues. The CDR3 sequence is CASSFLGQYHQPQHF. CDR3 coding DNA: TGTGCCAGCAGTTTTTTAGGCCAGTACCATCAGCCCCAGCATTTT.

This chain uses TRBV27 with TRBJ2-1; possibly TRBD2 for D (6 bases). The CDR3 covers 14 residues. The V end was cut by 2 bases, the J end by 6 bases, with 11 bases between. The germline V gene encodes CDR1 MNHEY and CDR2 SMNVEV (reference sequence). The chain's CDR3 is CASSLRGLVNEQFF. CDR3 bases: TGTGCCAGCAGTTTACGGGGACTCGTCAATGAGCAGTTCTTC.

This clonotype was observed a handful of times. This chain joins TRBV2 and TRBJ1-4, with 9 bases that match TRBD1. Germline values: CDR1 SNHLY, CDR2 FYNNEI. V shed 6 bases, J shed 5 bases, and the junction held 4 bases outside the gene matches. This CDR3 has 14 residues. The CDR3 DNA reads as TGTGCCAGCAGGGACAGGGGCTTGAATGAAAAACTGTTTTTT. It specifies CASRDRGLNEKLFF.

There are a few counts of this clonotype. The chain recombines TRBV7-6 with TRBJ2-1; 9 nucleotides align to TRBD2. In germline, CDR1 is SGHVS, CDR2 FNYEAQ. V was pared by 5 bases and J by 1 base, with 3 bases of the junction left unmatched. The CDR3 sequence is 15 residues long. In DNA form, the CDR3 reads TGTGCCAGCAGCCGCAGCGGGAGGTCCTACAATGAGCAGTTCTTC. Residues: CASSRSGRSYNEQFF.

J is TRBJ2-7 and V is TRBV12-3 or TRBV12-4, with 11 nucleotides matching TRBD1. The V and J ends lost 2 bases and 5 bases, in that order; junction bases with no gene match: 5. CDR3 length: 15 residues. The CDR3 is CASSLQWTGGDEQYF. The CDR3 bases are TGTGCCAGCAGTTTACAGTGGACAGGGGGCGACGAGCAGTACTTC.